This TCR beta chain was identified during a study of blood T cell repertoires in COVID-19. Across the study: T cells, B-cell-depleted T cells, or PBMCs supplied cDNA or gDNA.

The protocol was immunoSEQ multiplex PCR, while the TCRdb copy is restricted to in-frame clones and leaves out a portion. The table records 250,000 to 400,000 clones, roughly 90% of them present only once. The CDR3 is made up of 13 amino acids. The V segment lost 8 bases and the J segment 6 bases; nucleotides outside the gene matches: 6. CDR1 and CDR2 (germline): MNHNY, SVGAGI (reference sequence). Sequenced material: PBMCs or T cells enriched from blood (not recorded which). The origin of this receptor is a man aged 55-75 years who had recovered from COVID-19. This chain connects TRBV6-6 to TRBJ1-5; TRBD1 matches 8 bases. Here the CDR3 DNA reads TGTGCCAGCGGACAGGGAGGAGGTCAGCCCCAGCATTTT. Its translation is CASGQGGGQPQHF.